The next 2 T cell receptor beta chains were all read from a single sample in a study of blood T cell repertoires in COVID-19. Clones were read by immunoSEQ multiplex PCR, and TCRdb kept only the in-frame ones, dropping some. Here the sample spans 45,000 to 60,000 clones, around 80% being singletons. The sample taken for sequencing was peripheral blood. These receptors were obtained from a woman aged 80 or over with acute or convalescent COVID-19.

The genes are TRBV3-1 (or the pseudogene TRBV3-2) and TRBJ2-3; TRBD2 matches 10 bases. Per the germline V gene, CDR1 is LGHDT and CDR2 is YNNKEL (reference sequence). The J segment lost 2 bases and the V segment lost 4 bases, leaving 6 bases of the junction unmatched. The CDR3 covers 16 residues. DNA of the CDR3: TGTGCCAGCAGCCCGGCTAGCGGGGGAGCCACAGATACGCAGTATTTT. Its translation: CASSPASGGATDTQYF.

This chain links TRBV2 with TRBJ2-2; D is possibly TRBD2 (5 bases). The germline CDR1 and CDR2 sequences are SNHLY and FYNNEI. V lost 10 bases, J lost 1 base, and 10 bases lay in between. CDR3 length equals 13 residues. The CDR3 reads CATGLENTGELFF. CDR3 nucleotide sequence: TGTGCCACCGGACTCGAGAACACCGGGGAGCTGTTTTTT.